The rows below give T cell receptor beta chains drawn from one sample of a study of shared clonotypes between healthy human individuals. The method was immunoSEQ multiplex PCR; TCRdb's version includes in-frame clones alone and lacks a portion of them. The sample has hundreds of thousands of clones, roughly 96% seen once. Sequencing was done on a sample of naive CD8+ T cells sorted from blood. The receptors were gathered from a woman in her twenties or thirties in good health. CDR3s include the opening cysteine and the closing phenylalanine or tryptophan. The D gene is left open where the match is weak. Expanded clones get a size class; other rows say once, few or many, or leave the size out.

D gene | J gene | clone size | V gene | CDR3 length | CDR3 DNA | CDR3 protein
- | TRBJ1-5 | once | TRBV28 | 14 | TGTGCCAGCAGTCCAGCGGGGGGCAGCCAGCCCCAGCATTTT | CASSPAGGSQPQHF
- | TRBJ2-1 | - | TRBV7-8 | 17 | TGTGCCAGCAGCCCACACGTCGATAGTCCCTCCTACAATGAGCAGTTCTTC | CASSPHVDSPSYNEQFF
- | TRBJ2-7 | few | TRBV29-1 | 12 | TGCAGCGTTTCGGGAGCGTTTACCGAGCAGTACTTC | CSVSGAFTEQYF
TRBD1 | TRBJ1-5 | - | TRBV5-1 | 18 | TGCGCCAGCAGCCCAGGTGGACAGGGAGTCCATAGCAATCAGCCCCAGCATTTT | CASSPGGQGVHSNQPQHF
- | TRBJ2-3 | - | TRBV28 | 12 | TGTGCCAGCAGTTCCACCGGGGGTACGCAGTATTTT | CASSSTGGTQYF
TRBD2 | TRBJ2-7 | - | TRBV27 | 14 | TGTGCCAGCAGTTGGACTAGCGGGAGTAACGAGCAGTACTTC | CASSWTSGSNEQYF
- | TRBJ1-5 | - | TRBV9 | 14 | TGTGCCAGCAGCGAGGGGGTGAACAATCAGCCCCAGCATTTT | CASSEGVNNQPQHF
- | TRBJ2-1 | - | TRBV7-3 | 14 | TGTGCCAGCAGCTTAAACGGACAGAAGGGTGAGCAGTTCTTC | CASSLNGQKGEQFF
TRBD2 | TRBJ2-7 | - | TRBV7-8 | 20 | TGTGCCAGCAGCTTAGCGATTAGTCTAGGACTAGCGGGAGGACAAGTAGAGCAGTACTTC | CASSLAISLGLAGGQVEQYF
- | TRBJ2-7 | once | TRBV13 | 13 | TGTGCCAGCAGCCCGAGACTAGGGTACGAGCAGTACTTC | CASSPRLGYEQYF
TRBD1 | TRBJ2-7 | - | TRBV6-5 | 14 | TGTGCCAGCAGTACAGGGGGCTATCAGTACGAGCAGTACTTC | CASSTGGYQYEQYF
- | TRBJ2-3 | - | TRBV7-9 | 13 | TGTGCCAGCAGCGAGTTCCACAGGGACACGCAGTATTTT | CASSEFHRDTQYF
- | TRBJ2-3 | - | TRBV15 | 13 | TGTGCCACCAGCTGGTTCAGCACAGATACGCAGTATTTT | CATSWFSTDTQYF
- | TRBJ2-7 | - | TRBV27 | 12 | TGTGCCAGCAGTTCTACCCCCTACGAGCAGTACTTC | CASSSTPYEQYF
- | TRBJ1-5 | - | TRBV15 | 14 | TGTGCCACCAGCAGAGACAGGTTCAATCAGCCCCAGCATTTT | CATSRDRFNQPQHF
- | TRBJ1-1 | - | TRBV25-1 | 12 | TGTGCCAGCAGTGGAGGGCTCACTGAAGCTTTCTTT | CASSGGLTEAFF
- | TRBJ2-7 | - | TRBV13 | 15 | TGTGCCAGCAGCTTAAGAACAGGGCTCATAGACGAGCAGTACTTC | CASSLRTGLIDEQYF
- | TRBJ1-1 | - | TRBV5-4 | 13 | TGTGCCAGCAGCTTTGTGGGGGGCACTGAAGCTTTCTTT | CASSFVGGTEAFF
TRBD1 | TRBJ1-2 | - | TRBV11-2 | 17 | TGTGCCAGCACCAATCACCGGGGGCGACAGGGGGTTTATGGCTACACCTTC | CASTNHRGRQGVYGYTF
TRBD1 | TRBJ1-1 | - | TRBV30 | 17 | TGTGCCTGGAGTGTAAGTGGGACAGGGGGCCCGTCCACTGAAGCTTTCTTT | CAWSVSGTGGPSTEAFF
TRBD2 | TRBJ2-2 | - | TRBV7-9 | 16 | TGTGCCAGCCTCGACGGACTAGCGGGAGTCTCCGGGGAGCTGTTTTTT | CASLDGLAGVSGELFF
TRBD1 | TRBJ1-2 | once | TRBV27 | 14 | TGTGCCAGCAGTTTATTGGGGACAGGGTATGGCTACACCTTC | CASSLLGTGYGYTF
- | TRBJ2-5 | - | TRBV7-2 | 13 | TGTGCTAGCAGCCTAGCCCACGAAGAGACCCAGTACTTC | CASSLAHEETQYF
- | TRBJ2-7 | - | TRBV27 | 13 | TGTGCCAGCTGCGAAACTGGGTGCTACGAGCAGTACTTC | CASCETGCYEQYF
TRBD1 | TRBJ1-5 | - | TRBV19 | 16 | TGTGCCAGTAGTATAGAGACCGGGACAGTTACGAGGCCCCAGCATTTT | CASSIETGTVTRPQHF
- | TRBJ1-2 | once | TRBV28 | 12 | TGTGCCAGCAGTTTTACAGGAGGAGGCTACACCTTC | CASSFTGGGYTF
TRBD2 | TRBJ2-7 | - | TRBV5-1 | 16 | TGCGCCAGCAGCTTGGGGGGACTAGCTAGCTCCTACGAGCAGTACTTC | CASSLGGLASSYEQYF
- | TRBJ1-3 | - | TRBV15 | 15 | TGTGCCACCTCCAATCCAAGGGTATCTGGAAACACCATATATTTT | CATSNPRVSGNTIYF
TRBD2 | TRBJ2-1 | - | TRBV27 | 16 | TGTGCCAGCAGTTTTTCCCCAGGTAGCGGGGCCAATGAGCAGTTCTTC | CASSFSPGSGANEQFF
- | TRBJ1-1 | - | TRBV5-1 | 14 | TGCGCCAGCAGCTTGGTGGGAGAGTACACTGAAGCTTTCTTT | CASSLVGEYTEAFF
- | TRBJ2-7 | - | TRBV21-1 | 13 | TGTGCCAGCCTTAGCGGGGCTGGTCGAGAGCAGTACTTC | CASLSGAGREQYF
- | TRBJ1-1 | - | TRBV7-9 | 14 | TGTGCCAGCTCGATTGGAGGAGGGAACACTGAAGCTTTCTTT | CASSIGGGNTEAFF
- | TRBJ2-7 | - | TRBV10-2 | 12 | TGCGCCAGCAGTTTAGGTGTCTACGAGCAGTACTTC | CASSLGVYEQYF
- | TRBJ2-3 | - | TRBV5-6 | 16 | TGTGCCAGCAGCGGGGGGACTTTACAGAAGGCAGATACGCAGTATTTT | CASSGGTLQKADTQYF
- | TRBJ2-7 | - | TRBV6-5 | 13 | TGTGCCAGCCCGAAGCTGGAACCTTACGAGCAGTACTTC | CASPKLEPYEQYF
TRBD1 | TRBJ2-7 | - | TRBV14 | 15 | TGTGCCAGCAGCCGACAGGGTAGGGCGATGTACGAGCAGTACTTC | CASSRQGRAMYEQYF
TRBD1 | TRBJ1-5 | - | TRBV4-2 | 14 | TGTGCCAGCAGCCAAGAGACAGGGGTTCAGCCCCAGCATTTT | CASSQETGVQPQHF
TRBD1 | TRBJ2-7 | once | TRBV13 | 15 | TGTGCCAGCAGCCGCACCGACAGGGGTTACTACGAGCAGTACTTC | CASSRTDRGYYEQYF
- | TRBJ2-7 | - | TRBV13 | 15 | TGTGCCAGCAGCCACCGTGGCGGTAGCTCCTACGAGCAGTACTTC | CASSHRGGSSYEQYF
- | TRBJ1-2 | once | TRBV27 | 16 | TGTGCCAGCAGCCAAGGGTCGACGGGGCGAATATATGGCTACACCTTC | CASSQGSTGRIYGYTF
TRBD1 | TRBJ1-1 | - | TRBV5-6 | 18 | TGTGCCAGCAGCGGGCACAGGGGGAGTTTGGTCGGGAACACTGAAGCTTTCTTT | CASSGHRGSLVGNTEAFF
- | TRBJ2-7 | - | TRBV7-6 | 13 | TGTGCCAGCAGCTTAGCCGGGCCGGGCGAGCAGTACTTC | CASSLAGPGEQYF
- | TRBJ2-6 | - | TRBV6-1 | 18 | TGTGCCAGCAGTGAAGTTCCAGGGCCCCTCTCTGGGGCCAACGTCCTGACTTTC | CASSEVPGPLSGANVLTF
- | TRBJ2-5 | - | TRBV27 | 14 | TGTGCCAGCAGATCGACACCGTACCAAGAGACCCAGTACTTC | CASRSTPYQETQYF
TRBD1 | TRBJ1-5 | - | TRBV27 | 15 | TGTGCCAGCAGTTTCACAGGGGCTAGCAATCAGCCCCAGCATTTT | CASSFTGASNQPQHF
TRBD2 | TRBJ2-1 | - | TRBV7-9 | 15 | TGTGCCAGCAGCCCTAGCGGGGACCCGCTCAATGAGCAGTTCTTC | CASSPSGDPLNEQFF
- | TRBJ2-5 | - | TRBV9 | 14 | TGTGCCAGCAGCGCCGGGGAGCCCCGGAGGCCCCAGTACTTC | CASSAGEPRRPQYF
TRBD2 | TRBJ2-3 | once | TRBV2 | 20 | TGTGCCAGCAGTGAAAGGGGACTAGCGGTGGGGATATCTAGCACAGATACGCAGTATTTT | CASSERGLAVGISSTDTQYF
- | TRBJ2-3 | - | TRBV5-1 | 13 | TGCGCCAGCAGCACGGACTCAGCAGATACGCAGTATTTT | CASSTDSADTQYF
TRBD2 | TRBJ2-7 | - | TRBV4-1 | 16 | TGCGCCAGCAGCCAAGGGTCCCTAGCGGGAGTATACGAGCAGTACTTC | CASSQGSLAGVYEQYF